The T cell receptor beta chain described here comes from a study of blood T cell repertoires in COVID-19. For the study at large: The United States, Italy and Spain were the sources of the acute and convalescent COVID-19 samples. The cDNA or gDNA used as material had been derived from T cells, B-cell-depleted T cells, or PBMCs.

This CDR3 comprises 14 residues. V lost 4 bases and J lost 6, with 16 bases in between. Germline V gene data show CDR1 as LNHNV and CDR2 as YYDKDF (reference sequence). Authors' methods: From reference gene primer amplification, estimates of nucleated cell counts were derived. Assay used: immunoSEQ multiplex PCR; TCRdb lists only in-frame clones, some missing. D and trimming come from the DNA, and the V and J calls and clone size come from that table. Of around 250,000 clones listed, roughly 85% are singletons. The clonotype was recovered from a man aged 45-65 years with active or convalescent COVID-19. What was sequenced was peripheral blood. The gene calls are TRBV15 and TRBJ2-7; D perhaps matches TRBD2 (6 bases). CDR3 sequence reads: CATSTMPGVFEQYF. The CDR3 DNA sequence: TGTGCCACCAGCACGATGCCGGGGGTCTTCGAGCAGTACTTC.